These T cell receptor beta chains were read from a single sample in a study of blood T cell repertoires in COVID-19. Method: immunoSEQ multiplex PCR; TCRdb's copy keeps in-frame clones and lacks some. In the table there are about 360,000 clones, 70% to 90% of which are singletons. The sequencing input was peripheral blood. These TCRs come from an older woman with COVID-19, enrolled during active disease. Both conserved end residues are part of each CDR3. D genes are given only for firm matches. Some rows mark clone size as missing; the rest say once, few, many or name a class of expanded clone.

>.|TRBJ1-3|TRBV6-2/TRBV6-3|.
CASSPGHSGNTIYF
TGTGCCAGCAGCCCCGGACACTCTGGAAACACCATATATTTT
>.|TRBJ1-6|TRBV7-2|.
CASSLILKSHNNSPLHF
TGTGCCAGCAGCTTAATTCTGAAGTCGCACAATAATTCACCCCTCCACTTT
>.|TRBJ1-2|TRBV12-3/TRBV12-4|TRBD1
CASRPTGGYGYTF
TGTGCCAGCAGACCAACAGGGGGCTATGGCTACACCTTC
>.|TRBJ2-5|TRBV7-3|.
CASSSRVQETQYF
TGTGCCAGCAGCTCCAGGGTTCAAGAGACCCAGTACTTC
>.|TRBJ1-1|TRBV20-1|.
CSASKNTEAFF
TGCAGTGCTAGCAAGAACACTGAAGCTTTCTTT
>.|TRBJ1-2|TRBV19|.
CAIKISGLTRDYGYTF
TGTGCCATTAAAATCTCGGGACTCACAAGGGACTATGGCTACACCTTC
>.|TRBJ1-1|TRBV9|.
CASSVSGYRFDTEAFF
TGTGCCAGCAGCGTGTCTGGGTACAGGTTCGACACTGAAGCTTTCTTT
>.|TRBJ2-2|TRBV19|.
CAGEGGTGELFF
TGCGCCGGGGAGGGGGGCACCGGGGAGCTGTTTTTT
>.|TRBJ2-7|TRBV4-2|TRBD2
CASSQDTSGGAYEQYF
TGTGCCAGCAGCCAAGATACAAGCGGGGGGGCCTACGAGCAGTACTTC
>once|TRBJ1-6|TRBV10-2|.
CASRIQAPGSPLHF
TGCGCCAGCAGAATACAGGCGCCCGGGTCACCCCTCCACTTT
>.|TRBJ2-1|TRBV5-1|.
CASSLAGSGSYNEQFF
TGCGCCAGCAGCTTGGCCGGGAGCGGATCCTACAATGAGCAGTTCTTC
>.|TRBJ2-7|TRBV4-1|.
CASSQGEGAGEQYF
TGCGCCAGCAGCCAAGGAGAAGGGGCCGGAGAGCAGTACTTC
>.|TRBJ2-1|TRBV5-4|TRBD2
CASSSGTSPLDEQFF
TGTGCCAGCAGCTCCGGGACTAGCCCACTGGATGAGCAGTTCTTC
>.|TRBJ2-1|TRBV5-1|TRBD2
CASSLVGSGGGDNEQFF
TGCGCCAGCAGCTTGGTGGGTAGCGGGGGTGGAGACAATGAGCAGTTCTTC
>.|TRBJ1-1|TRBV5-1|TRBD1
CASSLRGTGNTEAFF
TGCGCCAGCAGCTTGCGAGGGACAGGGAACACTGAAGCTTTCTTT
>.|TRBJ1-5|TRBV3-1/TRBV3-2|TRBD1
CASSQLGQGNQPQHF
TGTGCCAGCAGCCAGTTAGGACAGGGCAATCAGCCCCAGCATTTT
>.|TRBJ1-2|TRBV5-1|TRBD1
CASSLGDRNYGYTF
TGCGCCAGCAGCCTAGGGGACAGGAACTATGGCTACACCTTC
>.|TRBJ1-1|TRBV5-1|.
CASSYFRGEAFF
TGCGCCAGCAGCTACTTCAGGGGTGAAGCTTTCTTT
>.|TRBJ2-7|TRBV9|TRBD2
CASSVVPSGSYEQYF
TGTGCCAGCAGCGTAGTTCCTAGCGGTAGCTACGAGCAGTACTTC
>.|TRBJ1-2|TRBV6-6|.
CASSYSTPNENYGYTF
TGTGCCAGCAGTTACTCGACTCCTAACGAAAACTATGGCTACACCTTC
>.|TRBJ1-1|TRBV10-3|TRBD1
CAISRTGRVEAFF
TGTGCCATCAGTCGGACAGGGAGGGTTGAAGCTTTCTTT
>few|TRBJ1-3|TRBV4-2|TRBD1
CASSLRQGISGNTIYF
TGTGCCAGCAGCCTCCGACAGGGAATATCTGGAAACACCATATATTTT
>.|TRBJ1-1|TRBV7-3|.
CASSSSLLNTEAFF
TGTGCCAGCAGCTCATCACTCCTGAACACTGAAGCTTTCTTT
>once|TRBJ2-2|TRBV25-1|TRBD2
CASSNSGGTTGELFF
TGTGCCAGCAGTAATAGCGGGGGGACCACCGGGGAGCTGTTTTTT
>.|TRBJ1-2|TRBV7-3|.
CASSSLDGGGYTF
TGTGCCAGCAGCTCCCTGGACGGGGGTGGCTACACCTTC
>.|TRBJ2-7|TRBV3-1/TRBV3-2|.
CASSPRIDSSYEQYF
TGTGCCAGCAGCCCCCGAATAGACAGTTCCTACGAGCAGTACTTC
>.|TRBJ1-1|TRBV9|.
CASSVFRNTEAFF
TGTGCCAGCAGCGTATTTAGGAACACTGAAGCTTTCTTT
>.|TRBJ1-2|TRBV7-9|.
CASSLGQNNYGYTF
TGTGCCAGCAGCTTAGGACAGAACAACTATGGCTACACCTTC
>.|TRBJ2-7|TRBV19|.
CASSIGGPPPYEQYF
TGTGCCAGTAGTATAGGGGGGCCCCCCCCCTACGAGCAGTACTTC
>.|TRBJ2-7|TRBV18|TRBD2
CASSPPSGGLHEQYF
TGTGCCAGCTCACCACCGAGCGGGGGTCTGCACGAGCAGTACTTC
>.|TRBJ1-1|TRBV6-5|.
CASSYSIGREVEAFF
TGTGCCAGCAGTTACTCGATAGGCAGGGAAGTCGAAGCTTTCTTT
>few|TRBJ1-5|TRBV7-8|TRBD1
CASSLGQFDQPQHF
TGTGCCAGCAGCCTGGGACAGTTCGATCAGCCCCAGCATTTT
>.|TRBJ1-2|TRBV7-2|TRBD1
CASSPAAGQGSHGYTF
TGTGCCAGCAGCCCAGCGGCGGGACAGGGTTCGCATGGCTACACCTTC
>.|TRBJ1-2|TRBV19|TRBD1
CASIEDRGRHYGYTF
TGTGCCAGTATCGAAGACAGGGGCCGCCACTATGGCTACACCTTC
>once|TRBJ2-7|TRBV5-1|.
CASSLGQVRNEQYF
TGCGCCAGCAGCTTGGGACAGGTACGGAACGAGCAGTACTTC
>.|TRBJ2-7|TRBV18|.
CASSPVSRDEQYF
TGTGCCAGCTCACCAGTTTCCAGGGACGAGCAGTACTTC